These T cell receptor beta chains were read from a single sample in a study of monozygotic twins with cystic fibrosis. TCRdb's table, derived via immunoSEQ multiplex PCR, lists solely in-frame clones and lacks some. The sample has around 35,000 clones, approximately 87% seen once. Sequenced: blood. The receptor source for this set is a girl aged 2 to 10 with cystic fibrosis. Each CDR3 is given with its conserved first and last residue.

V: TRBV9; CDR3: CASSVVGTGSLGEAFF
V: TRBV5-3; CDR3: CARSLTPGQNGYTF
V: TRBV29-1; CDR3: CSVEGSFTDTQYF
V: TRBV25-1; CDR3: CASRVPGTDYNSPLHF
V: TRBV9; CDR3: CASSVYPSGGAIGGELFF
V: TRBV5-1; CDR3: CATQVGVSTDTQYF
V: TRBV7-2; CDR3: CASNRDNHNTGELFF
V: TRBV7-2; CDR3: CASSLGQGAVETQYF
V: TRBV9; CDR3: CASSATGLNTEAFF
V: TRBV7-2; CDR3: CASSLAVGQVFSGANVLTF
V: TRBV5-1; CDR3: CASSLGWSATLNTEAFF
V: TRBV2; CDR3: CASSASTDSPLHF
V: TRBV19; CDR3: CASSIRGGGHTEAFF
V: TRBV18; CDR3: CASSPLKAGGLGEQFF
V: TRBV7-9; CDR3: CASSSKRAGTFYGYTF
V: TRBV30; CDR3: CAWIPGGHNYGYTF
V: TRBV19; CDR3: CASSSPSELAKNIQYF
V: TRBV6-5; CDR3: CASSYLERDSHTEAFF
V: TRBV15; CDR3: CATSRGTTGELFF
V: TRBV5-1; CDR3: CASSKGLAGPLETQYF
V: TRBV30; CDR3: CAWSGYSAGEQYF
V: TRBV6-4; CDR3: CASSGRSRETQYF